The 22 T cell receptor beta chains below all came from one sample that was sequenced in a study of response to subunit inactivated influenza vaccine (dated by TCRdb to the late 2010s). Receptors were amplified or captured by RT-PCR. For sequencing, an Illumina HiSeq 2500 was employed. TCRdb reanalyzed the raw reads on its own, using fastp at Q25 for trimming and MiXCR for clone calling, and kept in-frame beta chains. Records with the same CDR3 protein are collapsed into one entry carrying the most frequent genes and DNA. The sample records hundreds of thousands of distinct CDR3 sequences, 20% to 25% of which are singletons. Jointly, the top ten make up 10% of the sample. Sequenced material: PBMCs from blood, taken less than 22 months after vaccination. The receptor source for this set is a man between 50 and 75 years old who received an inactivated influenza vaccine. Donor details come from another sample of the same person, matched by shared clones.

The chain joins TRBV7-2 to TRBJ1-2; possibly TRBD1 for D (5 bases). Trimming left V 3 bases short and J 3 bases short, with 11 bases between. Germline assignment: CDR1 SGHTA and CDR2 FQGNSA. The CDR3 loop spans 14 amino acids. The CDR3 loop reads CASSFWGFDYGYTF. CDR3 bases: TGTGCCAGCAGCTTTTGGGGGTTTGACTATGGCTACACCTTC.

The chain recombines TRBV2 with TRBJ2-2; 9 nucleotides match TRBD2. Germline V gene sequence: CDR1 SNHLY, CDR2 FYNNEI. V was pared by 6 bases and J by 1 base, with 0 bases of the junction left unmatched. The CDR3 length is 14 residues. In DNA, the CDR3 is TGTGCCAGCAGGACTAGCGGGAACACCGGGGAGCTGTTTTTT. Translated, it gives CASRTSGNTGELFF. The whole variable domain, remainder taken from reference TRBV2 and TRBJ2-2, is EPEVTQTPSHQVTQMGQEVILRCVPISNHLYFYWYRQILGQKVEFLVSFYNNEISEKSEIFDDQFSVERPDGSNFTLKIRSTKLEDSAMYFCASRTSGNTGELFFGEGSRLTVL.

The chain employs TRBV6-2 or TRBV6-3 and TRBJ1-1, with D possibly matching TRBD1 (6 bases). Germline loops: CDR1 MNHEY, CDR2 SVGEGT. V gave up 3 bases and J gave up 5 bases, with 28 bases separating them. The CDR3 totals 19 residues. The CDR3 nucleotides read TGTGCCAGCAGTTATGCTGTCGTGGGGGCTGGCGAAGGGGGAACTGAAGCTTTCTTT. It translates to CASSYAVVGAGEGGTEAFF.

The chain's CDR3 is CASSPSGAYEQYF. DNA of the CDR3: TGTGCCAGCAGCCCGAGCGGGGCCTACGAGCAGTACTTC. The chain employs TRBV4-2 and TRBJ2-7; 7 bases are shared with TRBD2. Germline V gives CDR1 LGHNA, CDR2 YNFKEQ. After removal of 4 bases from V and 2 bases from J, the junction contained 2 bases not matched to a gene. The CDR3 loop spans 13 amino acids.

Only a few counts were recorded for this clonotype. The chain is built from TRBV12-3 or TRBV12-4 and TRBJ2-1; 7 bases are a match to TRBD2. The CDR3 is 15 residues long. V was pared by 3 bases and J by 7 bases, with 9 bases of the junction left unmatched. The CDR3 reads CASSFRLALPNEQFF. CDR3 DNA sequence: TGTGCCAGCAGTTTTAGACTAGCTCTCCCTAATGAGCAGTTCTTC.

The V and J genes are TRBV2 and TRBJ2-1; 11 bases align to TRBD2. This CDR3 comprises 14 residues. The trim removed 8 bases at V and 4 bases at J, leaving 4 bases unmatched. In germline, CDR1 is SNHLY, CDR2 FYNNEI. The CDR3 coding sequence is TGTGCCAGCCATACTAGCGGGAGTTACAATGAGCAGTTCTTC. It specifies CASHTSGSYNEQFF.

The rearrangement links TRBV12-3 or TRBV12-4 to TRBJ1-1; the match to TRBD1 covers 8 bases. Losses at the gene ends were 7 bases for V and 6 bases for J; bases not matched to a gene: 7. The CDR3 loop spans 13 amino acids. The CDR3 here is CASNQDRAAEAFF. The CDR3 nucleotides read TGTGCCAGCAATCAGGACAGGGCGGCTGAAGCTTTCTTT.

This clonotype appeared a few times. The rearrangement links TRBV20-1 to TRBJ2-7; the match to TRBD1 covers 9 bases. CDR3 length: 14 residues. Germline trimming cut 0 bases from V and 2 bases from J; bases unmatched to any gene: 2. Germline V gives CDR1 DFQATT, CDR2 SNEGSKA (reference sequence). The CDR3 bases are TGCAGTGCTAGAGAACAGGGGGCTGCCTACGAGCAGTACTTC. Translation gives CSAREQGAAYEQYF.

The gene calls are TRBV23-1 and TRBJ1-5; no reliable D call. TRBV23-1 is placed among ORFs of uncertain function. The CDR3 sequence is 11 residues long. V lost 4 bases and J lost 8, with 6 bases in between. The chain's CDR3 is CASSPIEPQHF. The CDR3, as DNA: TGCGCCAGCAGTCCCATCGAGCCCCAGCATTTT.

This clonotype came up a few times. V gene TRBV6-2 or TRBV6-3 combines with J gene TRBJ1-6; no clear D gene. This CDR3 region has 14 residues. CDR1 and CDR2 from the germline V gene are MNHEY and SVGEGT. Trimming stripped 7 bases from V and 8 bases from J, with 15 bases between. CDR3 protein: CASKATDIYSPLHF. The CDR3 nucleotides are TGTGCCAGCAAAGCCACAGACATCTATTCACCCCTCCACTTT.

This rearrangement joins TRBV7-2 to TRBJ2-5, with TRBD2 matching 7 bases. Trimming removed 1 base from V and 5 bases from J; junction bases left unmatched: 7. This CDR3 has 15 amino acids. Germline CDR1 is SGHTA and CDR2 is FQGNSA. CDR3 loop: CASSLEGGSWETQYF. Here the CDR3 DNA reads TGTGCCAGCAGCTTAGAAGGCGGGAGTTGGGAGACCCAGTACTTC.

The chain uses TRBV5-1 and TRBJ2-1; D uncertain. V was cut by 4 bases and J by 6 bases, with 17 bases left in between. The CDR3 runs to 15 residues. The germline gives CDR1 SGHRS, CDR2 YFSETQ. CDR3 amino acids: CASSIVALQINEQFF. For the CDR3, the DNA is TGCGCCAGCAGCATCGTAGCCCTCCAAATCAATGAGCAGTTCTTC.

The rearrangement uses TRBV2 and TRBJ2-7, with 7 nucleotides matching TRBD1. This CDR3 has 14 amino acids. V lost 6 bases to trimming and J lost 0 bases; unmatched junction nucleotides: 5. Looked up from germline, CDR1 is SNHLY and CDR2 is FYNNEI. The CDR3 coding sequence is TGTGCCAGCAGGTTCAGGGGGACCTCCTACGAGCAGTACTTC. It is translated as CASRFRGTSYEQYF.

This clonotype was observed a few times. The chain carries TRBV2 and TRBJ2-5; 10 bases are shared with TRBD2. The CDR3 contains 14 residues. Germline V gives CDR1 SNHLY, CDR2 FYNNEI. V shed 5 bases and J 5 bases; nucleotides not matched to a gene: 5. CDR3 sequence reads: CASSQRGLAETQYF. CDR3 nucleotide sequence: TGTGCCAGCAGTCAGCGGGGACTAGCGGAGACCCAGTACTTC. Variable domain in full (rest from reference TRBV2 and TRBJ2-5): EPEVTQTPSHQVTQMGQEVILRCVPISNHLYFYWYRQILGQKVEFLVSFYNNEISEKSEIFDDQFSVERPDGSNFTLKIRSTKLEDSAMYFCASSQRGLAETQYFGPGTRLLVL.

This clonotype was counted only a few times. The V gene is TRBV20-1, the J gene TRBJ2-7; the D is unclear. V was cut by 0 bases and J by 7 bases, with 13 bases left in between. The CDR3 is 13 amino acids. Germline lookup yields CDR1 DFQATT and CDR2 SNEGSKA (reference sequence). The DNA of the CDR3 is TGCAGTGCTAGAGATGGGATCCGTGGGGAGCAGTACTTC. Translation: CSARDGIRGEQYF.

The chain uses TRBV7-9 and TRBJ1-3, with 8 bases identical to TRBD1. V lost 5 bases to trimming and J lost 8 bases; unmatched junction nucleotides: 11. The CDR3 has 15 amino acids. Germline CDR1 is SEHNR and CDR2 is FQNEAQ (reference sequence). The DNA for the CDR3 is TGTGCCAGCAGCCCGGGACAGGCGCTTCTAGACACCATATATTTT. This encodes CASSPGQALLDTIYF.

V usage is TRBV29-1 and J usage is TRBJ1-3, with TRBD1 matching over 10 bases. Per germline, CDR1 SQVTM and CDR2 ANQGSEA. The J segment lost 0 bases and the V segment lost 4 bases, leaving 24 bases of the junction unmatched. This CDR3 spans 22 amino acids. DNA for the CDR3: TGCAGCGTTGCCGGAGTGGGCTTTGAAGTGGGACAGGGGCGAAGCTCTGGAAACACCATATATTTT. Residues: CSVAGVGFEVGQGRSSGNTIYF. The full variable domain, its missing parts supplied by reference TRBV29-1 and TRBJ1-3, is SAVISQKPSRDICQRGTSLTIQCQVDSQVTMMFWYRQQPGQSLTLIATANQGSEATYESGFVIDKFPISRPNLTFSTLTVSNMSPEDSSIYLCSVAGVGFEVGQGRSSGNTIYFGEGSWLTVV.

This chain links TRBV5-1 with TRBJ2-7; D unresolved. CDR1 is SGHRS and CDR2 is YFSETQ in the germline V gene. CDR3 size: 14 residues. V was trimmed by 2 bases and J by 2 bases, leaving 11 bases between them. CDR3 in amino acids: CASSFGPTAYEQYF. The CDR3 bases are TGCGCCAGCAGCTTTGGGCCCACTGCCTACGAGCAGTACTTC.

A few counts support this clonotype. The rearrangement links TRBV9 to TRBJ2-7; no reliable D call. Trimming stripped 0 bases from V and 0 bases from J, with 7 bases between. Germline CDR1 reads SGDLS; CDR2 reads YYNGEE. The CDR3 sequence is 14 residues long. The CDR3 is CASSVAQSSYEQYF. The CDR3 DNA follows: TGTGCCAGCAGCGTAGCTCAGAGCTCCTACGAGCAGTACTTC.

The chain is built from TRBV20-1 and TRBJ2-2, with 9 bases aligning to TRBD1. From germline, CDR1 is DFQATT and CDR2 SNEGSKA (reference sequence). V trimming: 6 bases; J trimming: 4 bases; junction bases outside the gene matches: 15. The CDR3 contains 17 residues. CDR3: CSAKTVATGGGTGELFF. Written as DNA, the CDR3 is TGCAGTGCCAAAACAGTAGCGACAGGGGGTGGCACCGGGGAGCTGTTTTTT.

The sample holds a few counts of this clonotype. This chain joins TRBV20-1 and TRBJ2-1; 11 bases align to TRBD2. This CDR3 comprises 16 residues. With 4 bases clipped from V and 7 bases from J, the junction kept 12 bases outside the gene matches. Germline V lookup: CDR1 DFQATT, CDR2 SNEGSKA (reference sequence). Here the CDR3 reads CSATGLLAGVRNEQFF. The CDR3 bases are TGCAGTGCTACAGGCTTACTAGCGGGAGTGCGAAATGAGCAGTTCTTC.

CDR3 bases: TGTGCCAGCAGTTACACCTCTGCGCCAGGGGTTAACTATGGCTACACCTTC. As protein: CASSYTSAPGVNYGYTF. V is TRBV6-2 or TRBV6-3 and J is TRBJ1-2, with D possibly matching TRBD1 (6 bases). The CDR3 covers 17 residues. The V and J ends lost 2 bases and 1 base respectively, with 17 bases between them. CDR1 MNHEY and CDR2 SVGEGT come from the germline V gene.